These 32 T cell receptor beta chains originate from one sample sequenced in a study of identical twins. TCRdb reprocessed the 5' RACE reads via MiXCR and lists one record per CDR3 protein. The sample lists hundreds of thousands of distinct CDR3 sequences, roughly 13% occurring once. The sequencing input was memory (CD45RO+) T cells sorted from blood. These receptors were obtained from a woman between 18 and 30 years old in good health.

The V call is TRBV6-5, the J call TRBJ1-4; possibly TRBD1 for D (5 bases). CDR3 length: 15 residues. The V end lost 2 bases, the J end lost 3 bases, and 10 bases lay between the germline ends. Germline CDR1 and CDR2: MNHEY and SVGAGI. The CDR3 protein is CASSYRRDSNEKLFF. As DNA, the CDR3 is TGTGCCAGCAGTTACCGCAGGGATTCTAATGAAAAACTGTTTTTT.

This clonotype has at least ten counts. The chain employs TRBV5-5 and TRBJ1-2, with D uncertain. The germline CDR1 and CDR2 sequences are SGHKS and YYEKEE (reference sequence). V was trimmed by 0 bases and J by 8 bases, leaving 8 bases between them. The CDR3 consists of 12 residues. The CDR3 spells CASSLGPGGYTF. The CDR3 nucleotides read TGTGCCAGCAGCTTGGGCCCAGGAGGCTACACCTTC.

The gene calls are TRBV5-6 and TRBJ2-5; no clear D gene. This CDR3 is 13 amino acids long. CDR1 is SGHDT, CDR2 YYEEEE, per germline. V gave up 0 bases and J gave up 5 bases, with 8 bases separating them. CDR3 DNA: TGTGCCAGCAGCTTGGTCCTAGATGAGACCCAGTACTTC. Amino acids: CASSLVLDETQYF.

This chain joins TRBV7-2 and TRBJ2-1; 9 bases align to TRBD2. J gave up 4 bases and V 6 bases, and 7 bases lay outside the gene matches. Looked up from germline, CDR1 is SGHTA and CDR2 is FQGNSA. CDR3 length: 15 residues. CDR3 coding DNA: TGTGCCAGCAGTAAACTAGCGGGTACATACAATGAGCAGTTCTTC. It translates to CASSKLAGTYNEQFF. The complete variable domain, with remaining parts taken from reference TRBV7-2 and TRBJ2-1, reads GAGVSQSPSNKVTEKGKDVELRCDPISGHTALYWYRQSLGQGLEFLIYFQGNSAPDKSGLPSDRFSAERTGGSVSTLTIQRTQQEDSAVYLCASSKLAGTYNEQFFGPGTRLTVL.

This clonotype was observed a handful of times. J is TRBJ2-7 and V is TRBV6-6; the D gene is possibly TRBD1 (5 bases). V lost 6 bases and J lost 4, with 13 bases in between. The germline V gene has CDR1 MNHNY and CDR2 SVGAGI (reference sequence). CDR3 size: 13 residues. The CDR3: CASSTGHPYEQYF. The CDR3 nucleotides are TGTGCCAGCAGCACAGGACACCCATACGAGCAGTACTTC.

The J gene is TRBJ1-2, the V gene TRBV5-6; 9 bases fit TRBD1. The germline V gene has CDR1 SGHDT and CDR2 YYEEEE. There are 14 residues in the CDR3. The trim removed 3 bases at V and 4 bases at J, leaving 4 bases unmatched. In DNA, the CDR3 is TGTGCCAGCAGCTGGGGACAGGGAGGCTATGGCTACACCTTC. It yields the protein CASSWGQGGYGYTF.

The chain recombines TRBV11-3 with TRBJ2-6; D is uncertain. This CDR3 spans 16 amino acids. V lost 2 bases and J lost 0, with 8 bases in between. Germline V CDR1 and CDR2: SGHNT, YENEEA. CDR3 residues: CASSLYPVSGANVLTF. The CDR3 coding sequence is TGTGCCAGCAGCTTATACCCGGTCTCTGGGGCCAACGTCCTGACTTTC.

This clonotype was seen a few times. V is TRBV5-1 and J is TRBJ2-3; 10 positions match TRBD1. The CDR3 is 18 amino acids. The V and J ends lost 3 bases and 1 base, in that order; junction bases with no gene match: 11. Per the germline V gene, CDR1 is SGHRS and CDR2 is YFSETQ. The CDR3 region is CASSSPMGGTGGTDTQYF. The CDR3 DNA reads as TGCGCCAGCAGCTCTCCGATGGGTGGGACAGGGGGCACAGATACGCAGTATTTT.

Only a few counts were recorded for this clonotype. V and J are TRBV20-1 and TRBJ2-1, with TRBD2 as a possible D gene (5 bases). The germline V gene has CDR1 DFQATT and CDR2 SNEGSKA (reference sequence). Between the trimmed V and J ends, which lost 6 bases and 9 bases, there was a span of 21 bases. CDR3 size: 14 residues. CDR3 bases: TGCAGTGCCCACCGGGGAGATCGGTGGGTTGAGCAGTTCTTC. It translates to CSAHRGDRWVEQFF.

This clonotype was detected many times. V is TRBV20-1 and J is TRBJ1-6, with D possibly TRBD1 on 6 matching bases. Looked up from germline, CDR1 is DFQATT and CDR2 is SNEGSKA (reference sequence). This CDR3 is built from 14 residues. V lost 2 bases, J lost 3 bases, and 8 bases lay in between. Here the CDR3 reads CSARIQGYNSPLHF. CDR3 bases: TGCAGTGCTAGAATACAGGGCTATAATTCACCCCTCCACTTT.

This clonotype was detected a few times. The V and J genes are TRBV7-2 and TRBJ1-1; D remains ambiguous. This CDR3 contains 15 residues. V lost 3 bases and J 0 bases, leaving 11 bases between the germline ends. CDR1 is SGHTA and CDR2 is FQGNSA in the germline V gene. CDR3 region: CASSLRRTLNTEAFF. In nucleotides, the CDR3 is TGTGCCAGCAGCTTGAGGCGAACCCTGAACACTGAAGCTTTCTTT.

The J gene is TRBJ2-5, the V gene TRBV3-1; D is unclear. The CDR3 sequence is 12 residues long. The V gene's germline CDR1 is LGHDT and CDR2 YNNKEL (reference sequence). Trimming stripped 4 bases from V and 7 bases from J, with 10 bases between. The CDR3 loop reads CASSPLMGTQYF. The CDR3 DNA is TGTGCCAGCAGCCCTCTCATGGGGACCCAGTACTTC.

V gene TRBV7-9 combines with J gene TRBJ2-7; possibly TRBD1 for D (6 bases). This CDR3 comprises 12 residues. Germline V lookup: CDR1 SEHNR, CDR2 FQNEAQ (reference sequence). V gave up 3 bases and J gave up 12 bases, with 15 bases separating them. The CDR3 is CASSFDGGSRYF. The CDR3 nucleotides are TGTGCCAGCAGCTTCGATGGGGGCTCGCGGTACTTC.

This clonotype was found many times. The chain carries TRBV7-8 and TRBJ2-7; 7 bases are a match to TRBD2. The V and J ends lost 5 bases and 1 base, in that order; junction bases with no gene match: 11. The CDR3 covers 16 residues. Germline V lookup: CDR1 SGHVS, CDR2 FQNEAQ. The CDR3 DNA reads as TGTGCCAGCAGCCCCCTATGGGGCGGGGGTTCCTACGAGCAGTACTTC. Residues: CASSPLWGGGSYEQYF.

There are a few counts of this clonotype. CDR3 sequence (DNA): TGCAGTGCTAGAGACCACATCGGGGAGCTGTTTTTT. It translates to CSARDHIGELFF. V gene TRBV20-1 combines with J gene TRBJ2-2; D gene ambiguous. V lost 0 bases, J lost 7 bases, and 6 bases lay in between. Per the germline V gene, CDR1 is DFQATT and CDR2 is SNEGSKA (reference sequence). This CDR3 contains 12 residues.

The J gene is TRBJ2-3, the V gene TRBV5-4; the D is unclear. CDR1 is SGHNT, CDR2 YYREEE, per germline (reference sequence). The CDR3 consists of 13 residues. Trimming left V 3 bases short and J 3 bases short, with 8 bases between. CDR3 in amino acids: CASSSGATDTQYF. The CDR3 DNA reads as TGTGCCAGCAGCTCCGGAGCGACAGATACGCAGTATTTT.

The CDR3 loop reads CASSEAPGTEAFF. The CDR3 nucleotides are TGTGCCAGCAGTGAGGCGCCCGGCACTGAAGCTTTCTTT. The chain recombines TRBV13 with TRBJ1-1; D unresolved. The germline CDR1 and CDR2 sequences are PRHDT and FYEKMQ (reference sequence). This CDR3 has 13 residues. Deletions cut 6 bases from V and 4 bases from J, with 12 bases between.

This clonotype was recorded at least ten times. The genes are TRBV7-3 and TRBJ2-1, with D perhaps matching TRBD2 (7 bases). The CDR3 is made up of 15 amino acids. From germline, CDR1 is SGHTA and CDR2 FQGTGA. Trimming removed 2 bases at V and 3 bases at J, with 11 bases between. DNA of the CDR3: TGTGCCAGCAGCTTAGGAGGGGGGGGCTACAATGAGCAGTTCTTC. Translating gives CASSLGGGGYNEQFF.

This clonotype showed up just a few times. The chain carries TRBV12-3 or TRBV12-4 and TRBJ2-1; 10 bases map to TRBD2. This CDR3 is 13 amino acids long. Trimming at V came to 9 bases and at J to 4 bases, leaving 3 bases not matched to a gene. For the CDR3, the DNA is TGTGCCAGTCTAGCGGGGGAATACAATGAGCAGTTCTTC. Its translation is CASLAGEYNEQFF.

This clonotype came up a few times. The J gene is TRBJ1-1, the V gene TRBV5-6; D uncertain. CDR1 is SGHDT and CDR2 is YYEEEE in the germline V gene. The CDR3 extends over 15 amino acids. Deletions cut 3 bases from V and 1 base from J, with 13 bases between. The CDR3 is CASSSLTAANTEAFF. In nucleotides, the CDR3 is TGTGCCAGCAGCTCCCTGACGGCCGCGAACACTGAAGCTTTCTTT.

This clonotype has ten or more counts. The chain links TRBV12-3 or TRBV12-4 to TRBJ1-1; D is undetermined. Trimming pared 3 bases from V and 2 bases from J, leaving 10 bases between. The CDR3 loop spans 14 amino acids. The CDR3 nucleotides read TGTGCCAGCAGTTTTCAAGGGCCCAACACTGAAGCTTTCTTT. This encodes CASSFQGPNTEAFF.

The sample holds a few counts of this clonotype. This rearrangement joins TRBV7-8 to TRBJ2-3; D unclear. Trimming took 3 bases from V and 5 from J, leaving 9 bases between them. The CDR3 runs to 13 residues. Per the germline V gene, CDR1 is SGHVS and CDR2 is FQNEAQ. CDR3 sequence: CASSFTTGDTQYF. The CDR3, as DNA: TGTGCCAGCAGCTTTACGACTGGAGATACGCAGTATTTT.

The V and J genes are TRBV12-5 and TRBJ2-7, with D unresolved. There are 14 residues in the CDR3. Looked up from germline, CDR1 is LGHNT and CDR2 is FRNRAP. V was clipped by 3 bases and J by 1 base, with 10 bases between them. This chain's CDR3 is CASGFTYGSYEQYF. The CDR3 DNA is TGTGCTAGTGGTTTCACTTACGGTTCCTACGAGCAGTACTTC.

The rearrangement uses TRBV27 and TRBJ2-2; D is unresolved. The CDR3 is made up of 13 amino acids. V was clipped by 8 bases and J by 9 bases, with 16 bases between them. Germline-derived CDR1 and CDR2 are MNHEY and SMNVEV (reference sequence). The CDR3 reads CASGVTQVRELFF. Here the CDR3 DNA reads TGTGCCAGCGGAGTCACTCAGGTCCGGGAGCTGTTTTTT.

This clonotype has more than one count but fewer than ten. The gene calls are TRBV6-5 and TRBJ1-1; D is perhaps TRBD1 (6 bases). Germline V gives CDR1 MNHEY, CDR2 SVGAGI. This CDR3 is built from 15 residues. V was pared by 0 bases and J by 4 bases, with 12 bases between. The CDR3 reads CASSYSISGATEAFF. The CDR3 coding sequence is TGTGCCAGCAGTTACTCGATTTCAGGGGCCACTGAAGCTTTCTTT.

This clonotype has just a few counts. The chain recombines TRBV7-2 with TRBJ2-3; 11 nucleotides align to TRBD2. From germline, CDR1 is SGHTA and CDR2 FQGNSA. The V gene end was trimmed by 3 bases and the J gene end by 3 bases; junction bases not matched to a gene: 8. The CDR3 extends over 17 amino acids. The CDR3 region is CASSFSGRALSTDTQYF. DNA for the CDR3: TGTGCCAGCAGCTTTAGCGGGAGGGCCCTCAGTACAGATACGCAGTATTTT.

This clonotype has ten or more counts. The chain uses TRBV7-9 and TRBJ1-1; no reliable D call. This CDR3 has 12 amino acids. The V and J ends lost 3 bases and 3 bases respectively, with 5 bases between them. Germline CDR1 SEHNR, CDR2 FQNEAQ (reference sequence). The CDR3, as DNA: TGTGCCAGCAGCTTTTTGTACACTGAAGCTTTCTTT. Its translation: CASSFLYTEAFF.

V usage is TRBV19 and J usage is TRBJ1-5; D not resolved. Germline CDR1 is LNHDA and CDR2 is SQIVND (reference sequence). V was cut by 7 bases and J by 3 bases, with 7 bases left in between. The CDR3 sequence is 12 residues long. The CDR3 DNA reads TGTGCCAGTACGGAGTCCAATCAGCCCCAGCATTTT. Amino acids: CASTESNQPQHF.

This clonotype was counted a few times. This chain links TRBV4-2 with TRBJ2-5; a possible D gene is TRBD1 (6 bases). Per germline, CDR1 LGHNA and CDR2 YNFKEQ. The CDR3 sequence is 14 residues long. V was cut by 2 bases and J by 4 bases, with 11 bases left in between. DNA for the CDR3: TGTGCCAGCAGCCAAACAGGGTTCGGAGAGACCCAGTACTTC. Amino acid sequence: CASSQTGFGETQYF.

The chain carries TRBV7-8 and TRBJ2-7; the match to TRBD2 covers 11 bases. This CDR3 spans 15 amino acids. V dropped 5 bases and J dropped 2; count of bases not matched to a gene: 5. From germline, CDR1 is SGHVS and CDR2 FQNEAQ. CDR3 region: CASSLSGGDTYEQYF. The CDR3, as DNA: TGTGCCAGCAGCCTTAGCGGGGGGGACACCTACGAGCAGTACTTC.

At least ten counts were recorded for this clonotype. CDR3 DNA sequence: TGTGCCAGCAGCCAACGGGTCTGGAACACTGAAGCTTTCTTT. Amino acid sequence: CASSQRVWNTEAFF. The chain carries TRBV3-1 and TRBJ1-1; no firm D call. Trimming cost V 2 bases and J 1 base, with 8 bases left between them. Germline V gives CDR1 LGHDT, CDR2 YNNKEL (reference sequence). The length of the CDR3 is 14 residues.

This clonotype was seen a handful of times. The chain couples TRBV7-8 to TRBJ2-5; TRBD1 agrees at 8 bases. CDR3 length: 14 residues. Unmatched junction bases numbered 11, after V lost 10 bases and J lost 4 bases. The germline V gene encodes CDR1 SGHVS and CDR2 FQNEAQ. The CDR3 loop reads CATWPLDRGETQYF. The DNA of the CDR3 is TGTGCCACTTGGCCCCTCGACAGGGGAGAGACCCAGTACTTC.